The TCR beta chain described here comes from a study of identical twins. Study outcomes and limitations: Alpha sequences out of frame and shared by twins had excess low generation probability. Cross-sectional statistical analysis was relied on for the conclusions, without the same donors being followed.

A few counts support this clonotype. What it recognizes is unknown. TCRdb processed the 5' RACE reads anew with MiXCR; each CDR3 protein has one entry. The sample includes a few hundred thousand distinct CDR3 sequences, 12% to 15% of them seen just once. V lost 1 base and J lost 3; bases outside the gene matches: 7. This CDR3 is 16 amino acids long. This sample was also put to use in a study of yellow fever vaccine responses in identical twins.

This TCR came from a woman between 18 and 30 years old in good health. The source material was CD4+ T cells sorted from blood. The chain joins TRBV12-3 or TRBV12-4 to TRBJ2-7; 9 nucleotides line up with TRBD2. CDR3 protein: CASSLGLAGIFYEQYF. CDR3 DNA sequence: TGTGCCAGCAGTTTAGGTCTAGCGGGAATTTTCTACGAGCAGTACTTC.